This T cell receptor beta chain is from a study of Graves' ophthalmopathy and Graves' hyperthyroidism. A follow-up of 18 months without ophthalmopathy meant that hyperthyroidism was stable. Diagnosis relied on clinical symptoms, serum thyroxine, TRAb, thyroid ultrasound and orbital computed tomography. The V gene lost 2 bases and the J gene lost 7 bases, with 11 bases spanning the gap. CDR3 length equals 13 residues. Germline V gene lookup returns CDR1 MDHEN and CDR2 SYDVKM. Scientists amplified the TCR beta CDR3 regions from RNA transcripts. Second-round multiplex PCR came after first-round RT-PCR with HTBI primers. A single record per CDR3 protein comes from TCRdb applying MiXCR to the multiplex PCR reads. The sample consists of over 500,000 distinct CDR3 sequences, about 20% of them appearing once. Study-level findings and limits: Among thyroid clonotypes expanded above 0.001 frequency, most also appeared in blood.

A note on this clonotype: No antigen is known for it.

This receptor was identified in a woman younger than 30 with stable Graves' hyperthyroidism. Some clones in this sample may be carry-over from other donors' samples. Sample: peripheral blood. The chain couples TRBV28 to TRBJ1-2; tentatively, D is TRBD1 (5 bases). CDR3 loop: CASSLEQGFGYTF. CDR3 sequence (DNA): TGTGCCAGCAGTTTAGAGCAGGGCTTTGGCTACACCTTC.